This TCR beta chain was sequenced during a study of CD4 T cells in relation to SARS-CoV-2 and coronaviruses. Turning to the study itself: After around 10 days of antigen culture, PBMC TCR beta CDR3s were sequenced.

Between the trimmed V and J ends, which lost 1 base and 0 bases, there was a span of 13 bases. Germline-derived CDR1 and CDR2 are LGHNA and YNFKEQ. There are 16 residues in the CDR3. As for this clone: What it binds is not known.

Generated by immunoSEQ multiplex PCR, the TCRdb table keeps only in-frame clones and is missing some. The sample lists about 21,000 clones; about 71% were seen once. Unexposed donor CD4+ T cells date from about 2011-2018, before the COVID-19 pandemic. CD4+ T cells were isolated from the cells after roughly 11 days of culture. V is TRBV4-2 and J is TRBJ2-7; perhaps TRBD1 as D (5 bases). The TCR originated in a human donor in good health. Sequenced material: CD4+ T cells from PBMCs, cultured in vitro. The CDR3 coding sequence is TGTGCCAGCAGCCAAGGGACACTCGGGCGCTCCTACGAGCAGTACTTC. Protein: CASSQGTLGRSYEQYF.